This T cell receptor beta chain was documented in a study of T cells in Graves' hyperthyroidism and ophthalmopathy. Study-level points and caveats: A 13 V-J signature model discriminated ophthalmopathy versus stable hyperthyroidism. Blood shared most expanded thyroid clonotypes above 0.001.

Exclusion of a patient resulted from uncontrolled infection, other autoimmune disease, pregnancy or lactation. The diagnoses drew upon clinical symptoms, serum thyroxine and TRAb, thyroid ultrasound and orbital computed tomography. There were TCR beta CDR3 regions amplified from RNA transcripts. The HTBI primer set drove a first-round RT-PCR of the TCR CDR3. In TCRdb, the multiplex PCR reads were re-called with MiXCR into one record per CDR3 protein. The sample consists of just over 550,000 distinct CDR3 sequences, roughly 46% of them appearing once. This clonotype was found a few times. Its antigen is still unknown. V lost 5 bases to trimming and J lost 3 bases; unmatched junction nucleotides: 6. CDR1 and CDR2 from the germline V gene are SGHTA and FQGNSA. The CDR3 consists of 16 residues.

The chain has TRBV7-2 and TRBJ2-5, with 13 bases lining up with TRBD2. The sample was peripheral blood or thyroid tissue (not recorded which). The receptor comes from a woman between 18 and 30 years old with Graves' hyperthyroidism. The CDR3 is CASSRGTSGAEETQYF. CDR3 DNA: TGTGCCAGCAGCCGAGGGACTAGCGGGGCCGAAGAGACCCAGTACTTC.